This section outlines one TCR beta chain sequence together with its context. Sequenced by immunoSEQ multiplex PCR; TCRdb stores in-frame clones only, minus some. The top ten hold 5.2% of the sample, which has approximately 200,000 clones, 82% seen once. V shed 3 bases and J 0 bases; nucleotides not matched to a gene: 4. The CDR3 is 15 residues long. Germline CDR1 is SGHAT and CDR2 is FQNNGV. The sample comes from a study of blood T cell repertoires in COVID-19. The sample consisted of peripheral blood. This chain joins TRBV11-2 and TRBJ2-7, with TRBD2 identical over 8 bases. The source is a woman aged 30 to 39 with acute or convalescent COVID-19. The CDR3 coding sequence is TGTGCCAGCAGCTTGGGGCGGGGGGCCTCCTACGAGCAGTACTTC. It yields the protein CASSLGRGASYEQYF.